The 30 T cell receptor beta chains listed next were all sequenced from one sample in a study of beta chain features in type 1 diabetes. Expressed TCRB transcripts were sequenced because the isolated RNA had all been reverse transcribed beforehand. TCRdb's copy holds only in-frame clones and misses some; the assay was immunoSEQ multiplex PCR. Of more than 140,000 clones in the sample, roughly 9.7% were seen once. The sample taken for sequencing was central memory CD4+ T cells from blood. Source of these receptors: a woman aged 35 to 49 in good health.

This clone came up many times. The gene calls are TRBV4-1 and TRBJ1-1, with D hard to call. The CDR3 is 15 amino acids. Trimming pared 4 bases from V and 1 base from J, leaving 13 bases between. CDR1 and CDR2 from the germline V gene are MGHRA and YSYEKL. The CDR3 spells CASSRPGGTNTEAFF. DNA of the CDR3: TGCGCCAGCAGCCGCCCCGGAGGAACGAACACTGAAGCTTTCTTT.

The V call is TRBV19, the J call TRBJ2-7; D perhaps matches TRBD2 (7 bases). Trimming stripped 3 bases from V and 2 bases from J, with 17 bases between. The germline V gene has CDR1 LNHDA and CDR2 SQIVND (reference sequence). The CDR3 loop spans 16 amino acids. The CDR3 DNA is TGTGCCAGTAGTATCCTTCGGGGGGCGAGGACCTACGAGCAGTACTTC. It is translated as CASSILRGARTYEQYF.

The table lists this clone with a few counts. The rearrangement links TRBV5-1 to TRBJ2-5; weak D call: TRBD1 (7 bases). The CDR3 has 16 residues. Germline loops: CDR1 SGHRS, CDR2 YFSETQ. The V gene lost 4 bases and the J gene lost 0 bases, with 16 bases spanning the gap. CDR3 residues: CASSPGAGQYQETQYF. The DNA for the CDR3 is TGCGCCAGCAGCCCGGGGGCGGGACAGTACCAAGAGACCCAGTACTTC. Variable domain in full (rest from reference TRBV5-1 and TRBJ2-5): KAGVTQTPRYLIKTRGQQVTLSCSPISGHRSVSWYQQTPGQGLQFLFEYFSETQRNKGNFPGRFSGRQFSNSRSEMNVSTLELGDSALYLCASSPGAGQYQETQYFGPGTRLLVL.

This clone was seen a few times. This rearrangement joins TRBV5-1 to TRBJ2-5; D call uncertain. The V and J ends lost 4 bases and 2 bases respectively, with 9 bases between them. Germline V gene lookup returns CDR1 SGHRS and CDR2 YFSETQ. The CDR3 consists of 13 residues. The CDR3, as DNA: TGCGCCAGCAGCGATAACAGTCAAGAGACCCAGTACTTC. Translation gives CASSDNSQETQYF. The full variable domain, with the rest looked up from reference TRBV5-1 and TRBJ2-5, is KAGVTQTPRYLIKTRGQQVTLSCSPISGHRSVSWYQQTPGQGLQFLFEYFSETQRNKGNFPGRFSGRQFSNSRSEMNVSTLELGDSALYLCASSDNSQETQYFGPGTRLLVL.

This clone was observed a handful of times. The chain couples TRBV6-5 to TRBJ1-1; 7 bases match TRBD1. The ends lost 5 bases at V and 6 bases at J; junction bases unmatched: 12. CDR1 and CDR2 from the germline V gene are MNHEY and SVGAGI. The CDR3 sequence is 15 residues long. Here the CDR3 reads CASSPRQGGSAEAFF. The CDR3 nucleotides read TGTGCCAGCAGTCCCCGACAGGGAGGCTCCGCTGAAGCTTTCTTT.

This clone was detected only a few times. The rearrangement uses TRBV4-3 and TRBJ2-3; possibly TRBD2 for D (6 bases). Germline V gene data show CDR1 as LGHNA and CDR2 as YSLEER. V was shortened by 1 base and J by 0 bases, with 11 bases between the two germline ends. The CDR3 spans 16 residues. CDR3 bases: TGCGCCAGCAGCCAAGCTACTAGCCGGAGCACAGATACGCAGTATTTT. Translation: CASSQATSRSTDTQYF.

The CDR3 region is CSVFKQGITYEQYF. In DNA form, the CDR3 reads TGCAGCGTTTTTAAACAGGGGATAACCTACGAGCAGTACTTC. The chain couples TRBV29-1 to TRBJ2-7; TRBD1 matches at 7 bases. The CDR3 sequence is 14 residues long. CDR1 and CDR2 from the germline V gene are SQVTM and ANQGSEA. V lost 5 bases and J lost 2; bases outside the gene matches: 9.

This clone was seen more than once but under ten times. The V call is TRBV9, the J call TRBJ2-3, with 8 bases fitting TRBD2. Looked up from germline, CDR1 is SGDLS and CDR2 is YYNGEE. V was pared by 5 bases and J by 6 bases, with 5 bases of the junction left unmatched. The CDR3 extends over 13 amino acids. The DNA of the CDR3 is TGTGCCAGCAGTGGAACGGGAGGGGATACGCAGTATTTT. As protein: CASSGTGGDTQYF.

The chain employs TRBV2 and TRBJ1-1; D possibly corresponds to TRBD1 (6 bases). V was cut by 5 bases and J by 8 bases, with 15 bases left in between. The germline CDR1 and CDR2 sequences are SNHLY and FYNNEI. The CDR3 contains 13 residues. Here the CDR3 DNA reads TGTGCCAGCAGTAAACAGGGCCGTCTCGAAGCTTTCTTT. It yields the protein CASSKQGRLEAFF.

This chain connects TRBV7-2 to TRBJ2-5; 9 bases are shared with TRBD2. The junction had 4 bases not matched to a gene; V was cut back by 3 bases and J by 2 bases. CDR3 length: 15 amino acids. Germline V gene sequence: CDR1 SGHTA, CDR2 FQGNSA. This CDR3 reads CASSFQAGGQETQYF. The CDR3 coding sequence is TGTGCCAGCAGCTTTCAAGCGGGGGGACAAGAGACCCAGTACTTC.

V and J are TRBV5-6 and TRBJ2-5, with 7 bases matching TRBD2. The CDR3 is 18 amino acids. The J segment lost 3 bases and the V segment lost 4 bases, leaving 18 bases of the junction unmatched. Germline V gene lookup returns CDR1 SGHDT and CDR2 YYEEEE. DNA for the CDR3: TGTGCCAGCAGCCACCCCAGCGGGGCCCCGCCCTATGAAGAGACCCAGTACTTC. Encoded protein: CASSHPSGAPPYEETQYF.

This clone was seen more than once but under ten times. The rearrangement links TRBV2 to TRBJ2-1, with 7 positions matching TRBD2. The germline V gene encodes CDR1 SNHLY and CDR2 FYNNEI. The CDR3 runs 15 residues. After removal of 8 bases from V and 4 bases from J, the junction contained 11 bases not matched to a gene. CDR3 DNA sequence: TGTGCCAGCGGGAGGACTAGGGGAGATTACAATGAGCAGTTCTTC. Protein product: CASGRTRGDYNEQFF.

The genes are TRBV19 and TRBJ1-6; no clear D. Germline CDR1 reads LNHDA; CDR2 reads SQIVND (reference sequence). The CDR3 sequence is 14 residues long. Trimming took 6 bases from V and 4 from J, leaving 10 bases between them. The CDR3 nucleotides are TGTGCCAGTAGGGGCCAGCAGTATAATTCACCCCTCCACTTT. Amino acid sequence: CASRGQQYNSPLHF.

This clone was detected a few times. The chain couples TRBV11-2 to TRBJ1-4; TRBD1 aligns across 7 bases. In germline, CDR1 is SGHAT, CDR2 FQNNGV. CDR3 length: 17 amino acids. V lost 5 bases and J lost 2; bases outside the gene matches: 11. CDR3 coding DNA: TGTGCCAGCAGCCTCAAGACAGGGTCGGGGACTAATGAAAAACTGTTTTTT. Its protein product is CASSLKTGSGTNEKLFF. Based on the CDR3 plus reference TRBV11-2 and TRBJ1-4, the full variable domain is EAGVAQSPRYKIIEKRQSVAFWCNPISGHATLYWYQQILGQGPKLLIQFQNNGVVDDSQLPKDRFSAERLKGVDSTLKIQPAKLEDSAVYLCASSLKTGSGTNEKLFFGSGTQLSVL.

V usage is TRBV7-2 and J usage is TRBJ2-1; TRBD2 aligns across 9 bases. This CDR3 contains 13 residues. From germline, CDR1 is SGHTA and CDR2 FQGNSA. V gave up 5 bases and J gave up 9 bases; unmatched junction bases: 5. CDR3 in DNA: TGTGCCAGCAGCGTACTAGCGGGCCGTGAGCAGTTCTTC. Translating it yields CASSVLAGREQFF. Full variable domain (missing parts from reference TRBV7-2 and TRBJ2-1): GAGVSQSPSNKVTEKGKDVELRCDPISGHTALYWYRQSLGQGLEFLIYFQGNSAPDKSGLPSDRFSAERTGGSVSTLTIQRTQQEDSAVYLCASSVLAGREQFFGPGTRLTVL.

This chain joins TRBV5-1 and TRBJ2-1; D gene unclear. The germline gives CDR1 SGHRS, CDR2 YFSETQ. This CDR3 has 14 amino acids. V was cut by 3 bases and J by 0 bases, with 7 bases left in between. The CDR3 region is CASSYLGSYNEQFF. The CDR3 region has the DNA TGCGCCAGCAGCTACCTAGGCTCCTACAATGAGCAGTTCTTC.

This clone was seen a few times. The V call is TRBV5-4, the J call TRBJ2-6, with TRBD1 identical over 10 bases. The length of the CDR3 is 16 residues. In germline, CDR1 is SGHNT, CDR2 YYREEE (reference sequence). V shed 4 bases and J 2 bases; nucleotides not matched to a gene: 3. The CDR3 protein is CASSVTGGAGANVLTF. Written as DNA, the CDR3 is TGTGCCAGCAGCGTGACAGGGGGCGCTGGGGCCAACGTCCTGACTTTC.

V gene TRBV5-1 combines with J gene TRBJ2-5, with D tentatively TRBD1 (5 bases). The CDR3 length is 14 residues. The V and J ends lost 7 bases and 5 bases respectively, with 18 bases between them. Germline lookup yields CDR1 SGHRS and CDR2 YFSETQ. In nucleotides, the CDR3 is TGCGCCAGCGCTTCAGGGCTGGCCCATGAGACCCAGTACTTC. Amino acids: CASASGLAHETQYF.

This clone was recorded a few times. The chain combines TRBV5-4 with TRBJ1-2; TRBD1 is a possible D gene (5 bases). Per germline, CDR1 SGHNT and CDR2 YYREEE (reference sequence). The ends were cut back, 5 bases at V and 0 bases at J, with 11 bases in the middle. The CDR3 consists of 14 residues. CDR3 sequence (DNA): TGTGCCAGCAGTCCTAGACAGACTAACTATGGCTACACCTTC. Its translation is CASSPRQTNYGYTF.

The table lists this clone with a few counts. The chain carries TRBV29-1 and TRBJ2-2; a possible D gene is TRBD1 (6 bases). V was cut by 7 bases and J by 7 bases, with 10 bases left in between. The CDR3 runs to 11 residues. Germline CDR1 is SQVTM and CDR2 is ANQGSEA. CDR3 nucleotides: TGCAGCGCCAGGGGTGACGGGGAGCTGTTTTTT. This gives the protein CSARGDGELFF.

This clone has more than one count but fewer than ten. This chain links TRBV25-1 with TRBJ2-7, with TRBD1 identical over 8 bases. Trimming cost V 2 bases and J 6 bases; bases outside gene matches: 9. In germline, CDR1 is MGHDK, CDR2 SYGVNS. The CDR3 length is 15 residues. The CDR3 DNA sequence: TGTGCCAGCAGTGAACAGGGGGCAAGGATAGGCGAGCAGTACTTC. Protein sequence: CASSEQGARIGEQYF.

CDR3 DNA: TGTGCCAGCAGCCCTGGGGACAGGGCCAAAAACATTCAGTACTTC. Translation gives CASSPGDRAKNIQYF. The gene calls are TRBV7-9 and TRBJ2-4; TRBD1 matches at 8 bases. Unmatched junction bases numbered 4, after V lost 5 bases and J lost 1 base. This CDR3 is 15 amino acids long. Germline loops: CDR1 SEHNR, CDR2 FQNEAQ (reference sequence).

This chain links TRBV10-3 with TRBJ2-3, with 8 bases fitting TRBD2. This CDR3 contains 14 residues. After removal of 8 bases from V and 6 bases from J, the junction contained 10 bases not matched to a gene. Germline loops: CDR1 ENHRY, CDR2 SYGVKD. The CDR3 reads CAILGAGGLDTQYF. The CDR3 nucleotides read TGTGCCATCCTGGGGGCGGGGGGCCTGGATACGCAGTATTTT.

V is TRBV4-3 and J is TRBJ2-7; 7 bases match TRBD1. The CDR3 covers 15 residues. The germline V gene has CDR1 LGHNA and CDR2 YSLEER. Trimming at V came to 2 bases and at J to 0 bases, leaving 4 bases not matched to a gene. In nucleotides, the CDR3 is TGCGCCAGCAGCCAACTCCAGGGGGACTCCTACGAGCAGTACTTC. It translates to CASSQLQGDSYEQYF.

This clone has a handful of counts. The chain joins TRBV7-6 to TRBJ1-6; TRBD1 agrees at 10 bases. The CDR3 length is 14 residues. With 5 bases clipped from V and 10 bases from J, the junction kept 5 bases outside the gene matches. The germline V gene encodes CDR1 SGHVS and CDR2 FNYEAQ. CDR3 region: CASSAGTGVSPLHF. The CDR3 bases are TGTGCCAGCAGCGCCGGGACAGGGGTATCACCCCTCCACTTT. Full variable domain (remainder filled in from reference TRBV7-6 and TRBJ1-6): GAGVSQSPRYKVTKRGQDVALRCDPISGHVSLYWYRQALGQGPEFLTYFNYEAQQDKSGLPNDRFSAERPEGSISTLTIQRTEQRDSAMYRCASSAGTGVSPLHFGNGTRLTVT.

This clone has a count of ten or more. V and J are TRBV7-9 and TRBJ2-3, with TRBD2 matching over 10 bases. J lost 14 bases, V lost 5 bases, and 10 bases had no gene match. The CDR3 sequence is 13 residues long. Germline CDR1 and CDR2: SEHNR and FQNEAQ (reference sequence). The CDR3 DNA is TGTGCCAGCAGCCCAAGAGCGGGGGGGCTTCTGTATTTT. Translating it yields CASSPRAGGLLYF.

This clone has more than one count but fewer than ten. The chain couples TRBV7-9 to TRBJ2-3; D perhaps matches TRBD1 (6 bases). Trimming took 1 base from V and 1 from J, leaving 12 bases between them. Per the germline V gene, CDR1 is SEHNR and CDR2 is FQNEAQ (reference sequence). The CDR3 runs 16 residues. CDR3 coding DNA: TGTGCCAGCAGCTTAGTACCGGCAGGGGGCACAGATACGCAGTATTTT. As protein: CASSLVPAGGTDTQYF.

In its sample, this clone was seen a few times. The chain has TRBV7-6 and TRBJ2-1, with TRBD2 identical over 9 bases. The germline gives CDR1 SGHVS, CDR2 FNYEAQ. J gave up 4 bases and V 5 bases, and 9 bases lay outside the gene matches. The CDR3 totals 16 residues. The CDR3 bases are TGTGCCAGCAGCCCCTTCCAAGCGGGGGGATACAATGAGCAGTTCTTC. It encodes CASSPFQAGGYNEQFF.

In this sample, this clone turned up a few times. The rearrangement links TRBV5-1 to TRBJ2-4, with TRBD2 matching over 13 bases. The junction had 7 bases not matched to a gene; V was cut back by 4 bases and J by 0 bases. Germline V gene data show CDR1 as SGHRS and CDR2 as YFSETQ. This CDR3 comprises 18 residues. CDR3 nucleotides: TGCGCCAGCAGCCCTAGGACTAGCGGGGGAATAGCCAAAAACATTCAGTACTTC. Translated: CASSPRTSGGIAKNIQYF.

V gene TRBV18 combines with J gene TRBJ1-5; D unclear. The length of the CDR3 is 15 residues. V lost 2 bases and J lost 4, with 12 bases in between. The germline V gene encodes CDR1 KGHSH and CDR2 LQKENI. The CDR3 nucleotides are TGTGCCAGCTCACCAGAGGGTACGGGTAATCAGCCCCAGCATTTT. This encodes CASSPEGTGNQPQHF.